This TCR beta chain was found in a study of T cells after yellow fever vaccination. Study-level background: Each low-cell-number fraction was prepared by means of SMART-Seq v4 Ultra Low Input. Study-level results: Only a small proportion of the clonotypes turned up in both the CD4 and the CD8 compartments, likely arising from convergent recombination.

Germline values: CDR1 SGHTA, CDR2 FQGNSA. This CDR3 is built from 14 residues. V was trimmed by 6 bases and J by 7 bases, leaving 15 bases between them. This clonotype was counted only a few times. Its antigen is still unknown. 5'RACE template switching produced TCR cDNA carrying a universal primer site and UMIs. TCRdb recomputed calls from the 5' RACE reads with MiXCR, one row per CDR3 protein. The sample shows 250,000 to 400,000 distinct CDR3 sequences, about 4% of them seen only once. The receptor was derived from a man aged 18 to 30 who received the YFV17D yellow fever vaccine. Sequencing was performed on PBMCs, taken 5 days after the yellow fever booster vaccination. The chain joins TRBV7-2 to TRBJ2-2; the D gene is possibly TRBD2 (6 bases). As DNA, the CDR3 is TGTGCCAGCAGACTTAACTCGCGGGGCGGGGAGCTGTTTTTT. Its translation: CASRLNSRGGELFF.